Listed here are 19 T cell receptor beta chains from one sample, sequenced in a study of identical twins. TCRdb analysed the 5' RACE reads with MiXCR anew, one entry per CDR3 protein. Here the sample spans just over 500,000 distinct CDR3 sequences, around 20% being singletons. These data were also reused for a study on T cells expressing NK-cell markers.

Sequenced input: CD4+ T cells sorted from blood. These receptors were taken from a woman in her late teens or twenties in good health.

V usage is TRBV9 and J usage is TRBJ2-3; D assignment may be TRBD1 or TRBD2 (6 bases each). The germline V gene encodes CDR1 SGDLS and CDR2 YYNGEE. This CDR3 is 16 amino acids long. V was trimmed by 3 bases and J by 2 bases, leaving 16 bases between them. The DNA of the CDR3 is TGTGCCAGCAGCGCCGTGGGGGCGGGGTTCACAGATACGCAGTATTTT. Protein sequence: CASSAVGAGFTDTQYF.

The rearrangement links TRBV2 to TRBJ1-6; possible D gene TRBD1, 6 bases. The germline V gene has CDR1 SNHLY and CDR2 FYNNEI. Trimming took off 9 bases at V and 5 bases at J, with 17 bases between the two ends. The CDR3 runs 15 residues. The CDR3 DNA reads TGTGCCAGTAGCCCCCAGGGGAAGAATAATTCACCCCTCCACTTT. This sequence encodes CASSPQGKNNSPLHF.

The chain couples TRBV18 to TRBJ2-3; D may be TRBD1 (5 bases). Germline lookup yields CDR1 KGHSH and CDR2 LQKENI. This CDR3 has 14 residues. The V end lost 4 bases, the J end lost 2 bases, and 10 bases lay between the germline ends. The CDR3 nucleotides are TGTGCCAGCTCACTTGGGGCGGACACAGATACGCAGTATTTT. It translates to CASSLGADTDTQYF. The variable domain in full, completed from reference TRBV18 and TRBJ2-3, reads NAGVMQNPRHLVRRRGQEARLRCSPMKGHSHVYWYRQLPEEGLKFMVYLQKENIIDESGMPKERFSAEFPKEGPSILRIQQVVRGDSAAYFCASSLGADTDTQYFGPGTRLTVL.

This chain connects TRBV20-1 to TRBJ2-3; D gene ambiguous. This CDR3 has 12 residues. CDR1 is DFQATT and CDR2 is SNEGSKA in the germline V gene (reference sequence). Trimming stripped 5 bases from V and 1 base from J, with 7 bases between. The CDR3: CSAEDGTDTQYF. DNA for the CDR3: TGCAGTGCTGAGGACGGCACAGATACGCAGTATTTT.

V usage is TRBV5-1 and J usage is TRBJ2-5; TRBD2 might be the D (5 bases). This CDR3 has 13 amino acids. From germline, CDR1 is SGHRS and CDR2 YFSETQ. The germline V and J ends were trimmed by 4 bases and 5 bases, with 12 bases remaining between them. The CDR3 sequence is CASSGSPGETQYF. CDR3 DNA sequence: TGCGCCAGCAGCGGGTCTCCGGGGGAGACCCAGTACTTC.

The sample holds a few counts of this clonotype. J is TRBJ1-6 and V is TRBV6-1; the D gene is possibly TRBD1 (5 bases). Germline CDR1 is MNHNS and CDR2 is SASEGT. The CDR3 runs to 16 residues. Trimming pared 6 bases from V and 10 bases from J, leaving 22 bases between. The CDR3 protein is CASSAGTAADGSPLHF. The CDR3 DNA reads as TGTGCCAGCAGCGCTGGGACTGCTGCTGACGGATCACCCCTCCACTTT.

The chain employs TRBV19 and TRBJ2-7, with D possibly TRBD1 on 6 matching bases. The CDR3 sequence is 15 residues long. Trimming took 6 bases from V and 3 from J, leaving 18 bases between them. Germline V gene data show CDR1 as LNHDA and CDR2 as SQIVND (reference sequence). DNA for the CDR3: TGTGCCAGTAGGGTACAGGGCTATTCTGGCTACGAGCAGTACTTC. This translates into CASRVQGYSGYEQYF.

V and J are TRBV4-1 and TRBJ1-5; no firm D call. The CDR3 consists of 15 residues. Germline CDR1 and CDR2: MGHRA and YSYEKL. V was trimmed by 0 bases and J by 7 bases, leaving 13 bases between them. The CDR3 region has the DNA TGCGCCAGCAGCCAAGATGTAACAGCGGGCCAGCCCCAGCATTTT. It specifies CASSQDVTAGQPQHF.

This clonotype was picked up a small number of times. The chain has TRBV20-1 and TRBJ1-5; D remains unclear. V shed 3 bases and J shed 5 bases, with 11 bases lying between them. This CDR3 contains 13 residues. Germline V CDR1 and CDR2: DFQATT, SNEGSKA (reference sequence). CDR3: CSASSGHDQPQHF. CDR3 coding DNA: TGCAGTGCTAGTTCCGGTCACGATCAGCCCCAGCATTTT.

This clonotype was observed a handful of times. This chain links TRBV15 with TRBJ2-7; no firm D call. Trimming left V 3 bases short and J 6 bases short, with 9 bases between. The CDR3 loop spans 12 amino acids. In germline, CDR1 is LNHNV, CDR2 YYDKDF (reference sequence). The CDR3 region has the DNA TGTGCCACCAGCAGGGGCATATCCGAGCAGTACTTC. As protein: CATSRGISEQYF.

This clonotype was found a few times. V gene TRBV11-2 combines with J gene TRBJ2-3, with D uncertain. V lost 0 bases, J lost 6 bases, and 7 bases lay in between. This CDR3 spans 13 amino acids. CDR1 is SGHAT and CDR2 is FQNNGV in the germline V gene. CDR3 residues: CASSLDRWDTQYF. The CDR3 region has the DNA TGTGCCAGCAGCTTAGATCGTTGGGATACGCAGTATTTT.

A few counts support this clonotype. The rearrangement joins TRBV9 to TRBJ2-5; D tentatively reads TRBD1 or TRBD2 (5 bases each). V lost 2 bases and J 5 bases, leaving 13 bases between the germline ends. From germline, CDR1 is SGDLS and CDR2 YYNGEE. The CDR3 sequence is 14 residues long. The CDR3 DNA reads TGTGCCAGCAGCGTCCGGGGCATTGGGGAGACCCAGTACTTC. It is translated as CASSVRGIGETQYF. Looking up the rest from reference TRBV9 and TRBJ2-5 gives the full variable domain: DSGVTQTPKHLITATGQRVTLRCSPRSGDLSVYWYQQSLDQGLQFLIQYYNGEERAKGNILERFSAQQFPDLHSELNLSSLELGDSALYFCASSVRGIGETQYFGPGTRLLVL.

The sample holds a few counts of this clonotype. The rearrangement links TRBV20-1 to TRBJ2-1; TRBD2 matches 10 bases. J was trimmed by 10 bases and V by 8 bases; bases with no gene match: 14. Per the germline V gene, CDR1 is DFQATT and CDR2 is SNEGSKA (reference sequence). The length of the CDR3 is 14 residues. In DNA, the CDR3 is TGCAGTTTACTTCTAGCGGGAGTTGGGCGGGAGCAGTTCTTC. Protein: CSLLLAGVGREQFF.

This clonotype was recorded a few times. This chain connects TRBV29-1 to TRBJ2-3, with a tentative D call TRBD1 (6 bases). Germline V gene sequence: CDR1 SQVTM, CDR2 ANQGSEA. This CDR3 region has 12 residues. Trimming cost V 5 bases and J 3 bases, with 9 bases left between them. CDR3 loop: CSVYRDTDTQYF. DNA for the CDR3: TGCAGCGTTTACAGGGATACAGATACGCAGTATTTT.

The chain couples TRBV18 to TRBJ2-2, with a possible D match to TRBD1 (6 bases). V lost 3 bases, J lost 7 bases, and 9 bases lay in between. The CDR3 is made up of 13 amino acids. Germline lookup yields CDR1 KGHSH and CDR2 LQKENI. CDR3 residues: CASSPTGIGELFF. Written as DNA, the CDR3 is TGTGCCAGCTCACCTACAGGGATCGGGGAGCTGTTTTTT.

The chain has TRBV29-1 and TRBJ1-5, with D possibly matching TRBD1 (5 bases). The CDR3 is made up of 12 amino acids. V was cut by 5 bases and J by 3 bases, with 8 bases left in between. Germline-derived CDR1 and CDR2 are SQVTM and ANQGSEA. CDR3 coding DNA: TGCAGCGTTCGACAGCCCAATCAGCCCCAGCATTTT. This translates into CSVRQPNQPQHF.

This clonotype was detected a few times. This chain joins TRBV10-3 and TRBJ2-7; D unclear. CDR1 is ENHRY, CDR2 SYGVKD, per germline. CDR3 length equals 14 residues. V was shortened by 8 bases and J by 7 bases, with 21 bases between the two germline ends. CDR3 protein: CAIGNFGPTKEQYF. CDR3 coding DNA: TGTGCCATCGGGAACTTCGGCCCTACTAAGGAGCAGTACTTC.

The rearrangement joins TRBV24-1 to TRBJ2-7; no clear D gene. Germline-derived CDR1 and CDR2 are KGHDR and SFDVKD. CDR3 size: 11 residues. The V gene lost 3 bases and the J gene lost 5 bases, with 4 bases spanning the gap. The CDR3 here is CATSDRDEQYF. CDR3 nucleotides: TGTGCCACCAGTGATAGGGACGAGCAGTACTTC.

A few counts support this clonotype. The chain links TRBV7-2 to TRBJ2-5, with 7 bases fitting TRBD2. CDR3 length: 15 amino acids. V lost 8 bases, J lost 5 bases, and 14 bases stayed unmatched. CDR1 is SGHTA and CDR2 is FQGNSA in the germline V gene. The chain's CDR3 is CASGRGGAGVETQYF. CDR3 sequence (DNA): TGTGCCAGCGGGAGGGGCGGGGCTGGAGTGGAGACCCAGTACTTC.